This T cell receptor (beta chain) was identified in a study of OX40 agonist ivuxolimab in advanced cancers. Trimming cost V 7 bases and J 0 bases; bases outside gene matches: 6. CDR3 length: 14 residues. The germline CDR1 and CDR2 sequences are MNHNY and SVGAGI (reference sequence). Findings and limits, study-wide: The CD4+ and CD8+ T cells in the blood had expanded clonally by week 6 at 0.1 to 3.0 mg/kg.

The data were produced by immunoSEQ multiplex PCR, yet TCRdb's version contains in-frame clones alone and is incomplete. The data hold 40,000 to 60,000 clones, with about three quarters observed a single time. This clone was observed a single time. Its antigen is unknown. Sequenced material: CD4+ or CD8+ T cells sorted from blood, taken in a trial of the OX40 agonist ivuxolimab. The clonotype was recovered from an adult with an advanced solid tumor such as melanoma, head and neck, liver or kidney cancer. The chain employs TRBV6-6 and TRBJ2-7, with 7 bases fitting TRBD1. The CDR3 DNA sequence: TGTGCCAGCACCCGGACAGGCCTCTCCTACGAGCAGTACTTC. Amino acids: CASTRTGLSYEQYF.